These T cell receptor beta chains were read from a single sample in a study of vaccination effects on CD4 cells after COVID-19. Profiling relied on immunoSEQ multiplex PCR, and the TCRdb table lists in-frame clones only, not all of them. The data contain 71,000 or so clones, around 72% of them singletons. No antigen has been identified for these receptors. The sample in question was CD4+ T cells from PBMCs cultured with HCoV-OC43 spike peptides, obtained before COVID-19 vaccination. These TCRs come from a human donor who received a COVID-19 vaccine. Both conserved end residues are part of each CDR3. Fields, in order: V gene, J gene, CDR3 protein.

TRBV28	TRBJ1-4	CATKRPNEKLFF
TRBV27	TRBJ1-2	CASSFNQNYGYTF
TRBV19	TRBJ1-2	CASSAEPRGGYTF
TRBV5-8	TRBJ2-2	CASTRRGTGELFF
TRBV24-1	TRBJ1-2	CATSDPGQGAAGYTF
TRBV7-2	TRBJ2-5	CASSLAGVETQYF
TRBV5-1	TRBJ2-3	CASSLARDVDTQYF
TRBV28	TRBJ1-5	CASSLANQPQHF
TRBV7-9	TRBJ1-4	CASSLGSGRRSTNEKLFF
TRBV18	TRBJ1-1	CASSLAGQGDTEAFF
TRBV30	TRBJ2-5	CAWSLSDRDQETQYF
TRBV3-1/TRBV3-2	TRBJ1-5	CASSPVGGNQPQHF
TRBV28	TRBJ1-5	CASRWTGNQPQHF
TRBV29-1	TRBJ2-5	CSVAPNRGETQYF
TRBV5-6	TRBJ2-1	CASTQRGYGNEQFF
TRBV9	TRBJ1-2	CASSVAPESYGYTF